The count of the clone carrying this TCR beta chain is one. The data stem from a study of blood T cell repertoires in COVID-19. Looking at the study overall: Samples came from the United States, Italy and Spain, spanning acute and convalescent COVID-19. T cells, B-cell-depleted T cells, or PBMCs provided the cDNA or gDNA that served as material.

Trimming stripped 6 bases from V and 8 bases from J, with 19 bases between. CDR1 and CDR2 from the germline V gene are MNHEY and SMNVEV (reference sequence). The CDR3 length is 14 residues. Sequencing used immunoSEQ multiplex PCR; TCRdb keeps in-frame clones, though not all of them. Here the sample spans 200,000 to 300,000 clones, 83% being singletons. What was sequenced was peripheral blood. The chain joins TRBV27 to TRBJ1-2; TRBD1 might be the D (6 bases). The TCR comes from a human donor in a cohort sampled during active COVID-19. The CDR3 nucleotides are TGTGCCAGCAGCCCCACGGGGGGGCGGGTCGGCTACACCTTC. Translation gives CASSPTGGRVGYTF.